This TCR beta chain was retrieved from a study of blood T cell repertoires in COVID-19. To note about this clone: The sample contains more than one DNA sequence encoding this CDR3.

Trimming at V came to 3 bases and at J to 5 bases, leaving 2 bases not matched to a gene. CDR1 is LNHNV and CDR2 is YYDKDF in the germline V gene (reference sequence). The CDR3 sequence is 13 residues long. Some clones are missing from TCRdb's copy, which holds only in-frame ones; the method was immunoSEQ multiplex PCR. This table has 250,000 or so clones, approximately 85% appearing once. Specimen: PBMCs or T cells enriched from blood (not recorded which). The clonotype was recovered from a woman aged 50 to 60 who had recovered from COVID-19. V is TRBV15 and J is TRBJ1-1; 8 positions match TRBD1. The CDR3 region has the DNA TGTGCCACCAGCAGGACAGGGGAAACTGAAGCTTTCTTT. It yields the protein CATSRTGETEAFF. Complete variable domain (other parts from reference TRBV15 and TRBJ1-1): DAMVIQNPRYQVTQFGKPVTLSCSQTLNHNVMYWYQQKSSQAPKLLFHYYDKDFNNEADTPDNFQSRRPNTSFCFLDIRSPGLGDTAMYLCATSRTGETEAFFGQGTRLTVV.